Listed here are 3 T cell receptor beta chains from one sample, sequenced in a study of T-cell memory formation after mild COVID-19. Each CDR3 protein gets one entry after TCRdb re-called the 5' RACE reads with MiXCR. The sample has some 300,000 distinct CDR3 sequences; under 25% are singletons. The specimen sequenced was PBMCs or a T cell subset sorted from them (not recorded which). The receptors originated from a young man who had mild COVID-19 (a few samples of this study predate the infection). Cell type and time point are not known.

This clonotype was counted a few times. The chain links TRBV7-9 to TRBJ2-1; D is unresolved. The V gene lost 5 bases and the J gene lost 10 bases, with 12 bases spanning the gap. CDR3 size: 12 residues. Germline assignment: CDR1 SEHNR and CDR2 FQNEAQ (reference sequence). CDR3 protein: CASSQAGSEQFF. As DNA, the CDR3 is TGTGCCAGCAGCCAAGCAGGCTCCGAGCAGTTCTTC.

The chain links TRBV7-2 to TRBJ2-5; D is undetermined. V shed 6 bases and J shed 5 bases, with 19 bases lying between them. Germline CDR1 and CDR2: SGHTA and FQGNSA. The CDR3 has 15 amino acids. CDR3: CASSRSSTLIETQYF. The CDR3 nucleotides read TGTGCCAGCAGTCGTAGCTCCACGCTAATCGAGACCCAGTACTTC.

This clonotype has just one count. The V call is TRBV9, the J call TRBJ1-1; possibly TRBD1 for D (5 bases). The V end lost 4 bases, the J end lost 4 bases, and 11 bases lay between the germline ends. The CDR3 runs 13 residues. The germline V gene has CDR1 SGDLS and CDR2 YYNGEE. The CDR3 region has the DNA TGTGCCAGCAGCCCAGATCAGGGCACTGAAGCTTTCTTT. Residues: CASSPDQGTEAFF.